This is a list of T cell receptor beta chains from one sample in a study of cytomegalovirus exposure and HLA in healthy donors. The protocol was immunoSEQ multiplex PCR, while the TCRdb copy is restricted to in-frame clones and leaves out a portion. The data contain tens of thousands of clones, roughly 90% of them singletons. Sequencing used PBMCs. The receptors stem from a woman aged 18-30 years in good health and CMV-seronegative. CDR3s include the opening cysteine and the closing phenylalanine or tryptophan. The order of the fields is clone size, V gene, D gene, J gene, CDR3 protein, CDR3 DNA. The D gene is left open where the match is weak. Size values are once, few and many counts, or a class for expanded clones, and some rows have none.

once,TRBV4-1,NA,TRBJ2-7,CASSQEAGMGYSYEQYF,TGCGCCAGCAGCCAAGAGGCGGGGATGGGTTACTCCTACGAGCAGTACTTC
NA,TRBV5-1,NA,TRBJ1-2,CASSLHHLLANYGYTF,TGCGCCAGCAGCTTGCACCACCTCCTAGCTAACTATGGCTACACCTTC
NA,TRBV11-3,NA,TRBJ2-3,CASSMTGSDTQYF,TGTGCCAGCAGCATGACAGGTTCGGATACGCAGTATTTT
NA,TRBV7-8,NA,TRBJ2-5,CASSLGAYQETQYF,TGTGCCAGCAGCCTGGGAGCGTACCAAGAGACCCAGTACTTC
NA,TRBV7-2,TRBD1,TRBJ1-3,CASSPRTGGNTIYF,TGTGCCAGCAGCCCTCGGACAGGTGGAAACACCATATATTTT
many,TRBV28,NA,TRBJ1-2,CASSSSPLNYGYTF,TGTGCCAGCAGTTCTTCCCCTCTCAACTATGGCTACACCTTC
NA,TRBV4-2,TRBD2,TRBJ2-1,CASREGTSGRAAYNEQFF,TGTGCCAGCAGGGAGGGGACTAGCGGGAGGGCCGCCTACAATGAGCAGTTCTTC
NA,TRBV25-1,TRBD2,TRBJ2-1,CASSPGLAGAGYNEQFF,TGTGCCAGCAGCCCGGGACTAGCGGGAGCTGGATACAATGAGCAGTTCTTC
NA,TRBV7-6,TRBD2,TRBJ2-4,CASSLGGLAGVAKNIQYF,TGTGCCAGCAGCTTAGGGGGACTAGCGGGAGTAGCCAAAAACATTCAGTACTTC
NA,TRBV5-4,TRBD2,TRBJ2-3,CASSPGWGSGGSTSTDTQYF,TGTGCCAGCAGCCCTGGGTGGGGTAGCGGGGGGTCGACTAGCACAGATACGCAGTATTTT
NA,TRBV28,NA,TRBJ2-6,CASSAGLSWGANVLTF,TGTGCCAGCAGCGCAGGGCTGTCGTGGGGGGCCAACGTCCTGACTTTC
NA,TRBV7-6,TRBD1,TRBJ1-3,CASSLEGFARDRGYSGNTIYF,TGTGCCAGCAGCTTAGAAGGGTTTGCCAGAGACAGGGGGTACTCTGGAAACACCATATATTTT
NA,TRBV19,TRBD1,TRBJ1-2,CASTPDRAWGYTF,TGTGCCAGTACCCCCGACAGGGCCTGGGGCTACACCTTC
NA,TRBV30,NA,TRBJ2-5,CAWREGRAWETQYF,TGTGCCTGGAGGGAAGGCAGGGCTTGGGAGACCCAGTACTTC
NA,TRBV7-2,NA,TRBJ1-4,CASTGTIATNEKLFF,TGTGCCAGCACCGGGACAATTGCAACTAATGAAAAACTGTTTTTT
NA,TRBV5-1,NA,TRBJ1-3,CASSLGSQFSGNTIYF,TGCGCCAGCAGCTTGGGGTCTCAGTTCTCTGGAAACACCATATATTTT
once,TRBV11-2,TRBD2,TRBJ2-1,CASSLIRGRAFNEQFF,TGTGCCAGCAGCTTAATCCGCGGGAGGGCCTTCAATGAGCAGTTCTTC
once,TRBV19,TRBD1,TRBJ1-1,CASSRDRGRNEAFF,TGTGCCAGTAGTCGCGACAGGGGCCGAAATGAAGCTTTCTTT
NA,TRBV11-3,TRBD1,TRBJ1-1,CASSARDSEAFF,TGTGCCAGCAGCGCAAGGGACAGTGAAGCTTTCTTT
NA,TRBV28,TRBD1,TRBJ2-1,CASSHRLTGDLEQFF,TGTGCCAGCAGTCACAGATTGACAGGGGACCTTGAGCAGTTCTTC
once,TRBV28,NA,TRBJ1-6,CASSRETGGWGNSPLHF,TGTGCCAGCAGCCGAGAGACGGGGGGCTGGGGTAATTCACCCCTCCACTTT
NA,TRBV30,TRBD2,TRBJ2-1,CAWSMSLAGGYNEQFF,TGTGCCTGGAGTATGTCCTTAGCGGGAGGGTACAATGAGCAGTTCTTC
NA,TRBV19,TRBD2,TRBJ2-1,CASSMGLAGGPVLFF,TGTGCCAGTAGTATGGGGCTAGCGGGAGGGCCGGTGCTGTTCTTC
NA,TRBV11-2,NA,TRBJ2-7,CASSLARASSYEQYF,TGTGCCAGCAGCTTAGCCAGGGCAAGCTCCTACGAGCAGTACTTC
NA,TRBV9,TRBD1,TRBJ2-5,CASSVGGTAIETQYF,TGTGCCAGCAGCGTAGGAGGGACAGCCATAGAGACCCAGTACTTC
NA,TRBV29-1,NA,TRBJ2-1,CSVKPINYNEQFF,TGCAGCGTCAAGCCAATCAACTACAATGAGCAGTTCTTC
NA,TRBV7-7,NA,TRBJ2-2,CASSADTYTGELFF,TGTGCCAGCAGCGCCGACACATACACCGGGGAGCTGTTTTTT
NA,TRBV30,NA,TRBJ2-3,CAWSPRGTDTQYF,TGTGCCTGGAGCCCCCGGGGGACAGATACGCAGTATTTT
NA,TRBV6-5,NA,TRBJ1-1,CASSPQDRKGTEAFF,TGTGCCAGCAGTCCCCAGGACCGTAAGGGGACTGAAGCTTTCTTT
NA,TRBV30,NA,TRBJ1-6,CAWGSSYNSPLHF,TGTGCCTGGGGGAGCTCCTATAATTCACCCCTCCACTTT
NA,TRBV6-6,TRBD1,TRBJ1-5,CASSLLLGQGNQPQHF,TGTGCCAGCAGCCTTCTCCTCGGACAGGGGAATCAGCCCCAGCATTTT
NA,TRBV11-2,TRBD2,TRBJ2-2,CASSQARTSEYTGELFF,TGTGCCAGCAGCCAAGCAAGGACTAGCGAATACACCGGGGAGCTGTTTTTT
NA,TRBV2,NA,TRBJ1-3,CASNSPHSGNTIYF,TGTGCCAGCAACTCACCCCACTCTGGAAACACCATATATTTT
NA,TRBV2,NA,TRBJ2-1,CASSEEAHPRGEQFF,TGTGCCAGCAGTGAAGAGGCTCACCCGAGGGGGGAGCAGTTCTTC
NA,TRBV6-5,TRBD1,TRBJ1-6,CASSFAGGKRSPLHF,TGTGCCAGCAGTTTCGCAGGGGGCAAAAGGTCACCCCTCCACTTT
NA,TRBV28,NA,TRBJ1-2,CASSPPGRSNGYTF,TGTGCCAGCAGCCCCCCAGGCAGGTCAAATGGCTACACCTTC
NA,TRBV28,NA,TRBJ1-1,CASSLLVGQNTEAFF,TGTGCCAGCAGTTTACTAGTGGGGCAGAACACTGAAGCTTTCTTT
NA,TRBV11-3,TRBD2,TRBJ2-1,CASSSPSTSGSSGEQFF,TGTGCCAGCAGCTCCCCCTCCACTAGCGGGAGTTCTGGTGAGCAGTTCTTC
NA,TRBV28,TRBD1,TRBJ1-5,CASSLFGRGRGNQPQHF,TGTGCCAGCAGTTTATTTGGCAGGGGGCGGGGGAATCAGCCCCAGCATTTT
NA,TRBV7-2,NA,TRBJ2-1,CASRPRGGTATYNEQFF,TGTGCCAGCAGGCCTCGGGGCGGGACGGCAACCTACAATGAGCAGTTCTTC
NA,TRBV18,TRBD1,TRBJ1-4,CASSSPGQTISNEKLFF,TGTGCCAGCTCATCGCCGGGACAGACTATTTCTAATGAAAAACTGTTTTTT
NA,TRBV7-2,NA,TRBJ2-3,CASSLNSGDTQYF,TGTGCCAGCAGCTTGAACTCCGGAGATACGCAGTATTTT